This T cell receptor (beta chain) was profiled in a study of blood T cell repertoires in COVID-19. Study at large: Spain, Italy and the United States supplied samples that represented acute and convalescent COVID-19. Sample material is recorded as cDNA or gDNA derived from T cells, B-cell-depleted T cells, or PBMCs.

As handled by the study authors: Amplification with reference gene primers provided the estimates of nucleated cell counts. Profiled with immunoSEQ multiplex PCR; TCRdb holds only in-frame clones, not every one. That table furnishes V, J and clone size, whereas the DNA furnished D and trimming. The top ten hold more than 0.7% of the sample, which has about 70,000 clones, approximately 77% seen once. Specimen: peripheral blood. This sequence was found in a woman in her 70s with acute or convalescent COVID-19.

The CDR3 region is CASSQPGGEQYF. In nucleotides, the CDR3 is TGTGCCAGCAGTCAGCCGGGGGGCGAGCAGTACTTC. This rearrangement joins TRBV6-6 to TRBJ2-7, with 7 bases identical to TRBD2. The CDR3 contains 12 residues. J gave up 6 bases and V 5 bases, and 4 bases lay outside the gene matches. The germline V gene encodes CDR1 MNHNY and CDR2 SVGAGI (reference sequence).